This T cell receptor (beta chain) appears in the sequencing data of a study of blood T cell repertoires in COVID-19 (dated by TCRdb to about 2020). About the full investigation: The collaborator samples originated in the United States, Italy and Spain and spanned the acute and convalescent phases of COVID-19. HLA class I and class II types, where available, came from metadata supplied by the sample provider rather than from assay-based typing. Sample metadata almost always included a de-identified subject ID, COVID-19 status, age in years and sex. Samples were obtained from the ongoing ImmuneRACE study (first 160 participants) and from approximately 1,200 subjects provided by 6 global collaborators. Subjects who had been exposed to COVID-19, were actively infected with it, or had recovered from it provided the deeply sampled blood TCRbeta repertoires that made up the dataset. The repertoires were made available in a free public database intended to serve as a resource for research on the immune response to SARS-CoV-2. The prospective study material was composed of cDNA or gDNA derived from T cells, B-cell-depleted T cells, or PBMCs.

General findings and caveats noted by the study authors: The quantity of clinical and demographic metadata differed by source and by participant and was supplied without curation.

The immunoSEQ Assay, a bias-controlled multiplex PCR, was used to amplify TCRbeta CDR3 regions from genomic DNA. The source study handled its data this way. Within the assay, amplification of reference gene primers was used to estimate how many nucleated cells each sample contained. To quantify the absolute abundance of each unique TCRbeta CDR3 rearrangement, sequence reads were collapsed and filtered. Productive Simpson clonality was computed per sample as the square root of Simpson's diversity index over productive rearrangements. TCRdb mirrors the immuneACCESS table, restricted to in-frame sequences. Some clones are absent from its copies; in checked studies, under half trace to an unresolved V gene, and the reason for the others is unknown. V and J calls and clone size are given by that table; D and trimming were obtained from the DNA. This sample gives under 200,000 clones in total; approximately 87% of them show up just once. 6.6% of the sample is taken by the ten largest.

Participants in the prospective study were aged roughly 18 to 95 years, lived in about two dozen United States geographic areas, and enrolled through a virtual design. In the prospective study, participants were assigned to cohorts based on the clinical history participants reported in a screening survey and a study questionnaire. For ImmuneRACE Cohort 3, a participant was defined as recovered based on two consecutive negative NP/OP PCR tests, clearance by a healthcare professional, or resolution of symptoms. Mobile phlebotomists in the prospective study collected whole blood, serum and a nasopharyngeal or oropharyngeal swab from every participant. Prospective study participants could optionally give additional blood draws and questionnaires over a roughly 2-month period. Blood samples from the prospective study were shipped frozen or at room temperature prior to DNA extraction. Comment on this clone: Its antigen is not yet known. No much larger clonotype is one base removed from it; base qualities were not supplied.

The germline V gene encodes CDR1 SGHTA and CDR2 FQGNSA. Including the terminal cysteine and phenylalanine, the CDR3 comprises 12 residues. Only the CDR3 portion is preserved as DNA: 36 bases, with reading frame beginning at the first base. V was cut back by 5 bases and J by 7 bases, leaving a gap of 11 bases between them. This sequence was found in a woman aged 45 to 65 who had recovered from COVID-19. The chain employs TRBV7-2 and TRBJ2-5, with TRBD1 perhaps the D gene, on 5 matching bases. Material for sequencing was PBMCs or T cells enriched from blood (not recorded which). The CDR3 amino acid sequence is: CASSGQEWTQYF. The nucleotides are TGTGCCAGCAGCGGACAAGAGTGGACCCAGTACTTC.